Listed here are 21 T cell receptor beta chains from one sample, sequenced in a study of shared clonotypes between healthy human individuals (TCRdb year 2020). The library was generated by the immunoSEQ multiplex PCR assay. In its TCRdb copy, this immuneACCESS table keeps in-frame sequences only and misses some clones. Where compared with another copy, unresolved V genes explain less than half of these, and the others have no known cause. The sample table holds fewer than 850,000 clones, of which more than 70% were seen once. 1.8% of the sample rests with the top ten. The sequenced sample was memory CD4+ T cells sorted from blood. Interpreted using the paper, the cell subset or site label stands for: CD45RA-negative fraction. The receptor source for this set is a woman younger than 45 in good health.

This clone showed up just once. This chain uses TRBV7-2 with TRBJ2-7; 7 bases map to TRBD2. Germline CDR1 reads SGHTA; CDR2 reads FQGNSA. The junction had 5 bases not matched to a gene; V was cut back by 0 bases and J by 6 bases. The CDR3 extends over 14 amino acids. Here the CDR3 reads CASSLAGGWAEQYF. The CDR3 DNA is TGTGCCAGCAGCTTAGCGGGGGGGTGGGCCGAGCAGTACTTC.

The chain carries TRBV19 and TRBJ2-3; the D is unclear. The CDR3 sequence is 14 residues long. Germline V gives CDR1 LNHDA, CDR2 SQIVND (reference sequence). Trimming took off 3 bases at V and 3 bases at J, with 10 bases between the two ends. The chain's CDR3 is CASSMGLRTDTQYF. The CDR3, as DNA: TGTGCCAGTAGTATGGGCCTCCGGACAGATACGCAGTATTTT.

The chain uses TRBV10-1 and TRBJ2-2; weak D call: TRBD2 (6 bases). The CDR3 is 14 amino acids. Germline CDR1 and CDR2: WNHNN and SYGVQD (reference sequence). V was clipped by 7 bases and J by 2 bases, with 11 bases between them. The CDR3 bases are TGCGCCAGCATGAGCGGGCCAAACACCGGGGAGCTGTTTTTT. Translated: CASMSGPNTGELFF.

This clone was counted at least ten times. The V and J genes are TRBV27 and TRBJ2-3; D is ambiguous. The CDR3 is made up of 14 amino acids. Germline V gene lookup returns CDR1 MNHEY and CDR2 SMNVEV (reference sequence). Deletions cut 3 bases from V and 0 bases from J, with 7 bases between. The CDR3 loop reads CASSFTISTDTQYF. CDR3 bases: TGTGCCAGCAGTTTCACGATTAGCACAGATACGCAGTATTTT.

The rearrangement links TRBV27 to TRBJ1-1; D is undetermined. CDR3 length equals 12 residues. Trimming shortened V by 4 bases and J by 8 bases, and 11 bases separated the two germline ends. Germline V gene data show CDR1 as MNHEY and CDR2 as SMNVEV (reference sequence). CDR3 sequence: CASSSPAREAFF. The CDR3 bases are TGTGCCAGCAGTTCACCCGCCAGGGAAGCTTTCTTT.

The chain joins TRBV5-5 to TRBJ2-1; 10 bases line up with TRBD1. CDR3 size: 15 residues. J gave up 7 bases and V 3 bases, and 7 bases lay outside the gene matches. Germline lookup yields CDR1 SGHKS and CDR2 YYEKEE (reference sequence). CDR3 protein: CASSSQDRGKNEQFF. The CDR3 DNA reads as TGTGCCAGCAGCTCCCAGGACAGGGGGAAGAATGAGCAGTTCTTC.

CDR3: CASRNLAGVGDEQFF. Written as DNA, the CDR3 is TGTGCCAGTAGGAACCTAGCGGGAGTAGGGGATGAGCAGTTCTTC. This chain links TRBV19 with TRBJ2-1; 10 bases map to TRBD2. The trim removed 6 bases at V and 8 bases at J, leaving 10 bases unmatched. Per germline, CDR1 LNHDA and CDR2 SQIVND (reference sequence). CDR3 size: 15 residues.

This clone is a singleton in its sample. The genes are TRBV18 and TRBJ2-5, with D hard to call. The CDR3 sequence is 13 residues long. CDR1 is KGHSH, CDR2 LQKENI, per germline. V was pared by 1 base and J by 1 base, with 4 bases between. CDR3 bases: TGTGCCAGCTCACCACGTGGCCAAGAGACCCAGTACTTC. Translated: CASSPRGQETQYF.

The V call is TRBV19, the J call TRBJ1-5; tentatively, D is TRBD1 (6 bases). CDR1 is LNHDA, CDR2 SQIVND, per germline (reference sequence). This CDR3 has 13 amino acids. V was clipped by 6 bases and J by 4 bases, with 10 bases between them. In DNA, the CDR3 is TGTGCCAGTAGCCAAGGACAGAATCAGCCCCAGCATTTT. It codes for CASSQGQNQPQHF.

The chain links TRBV5-8 to TRBJ2-1; TRBD2 agrees at 9 bases. CDR3 length: 15 amino acids. In germline, CDR1 is SGHTS, CDR2 YDEGEE. Trimming at V came to 4 bases and at J to 5 bases, leaving 7 bases not matched to a gene. The CDR3 DNA reads TGTGCCAGCAGCCCAAGGACTAGCGAAAACAATGAGCAGTTCTTC. Its translation: CASSPRTSENNEQFF. The full variable domain, completed using reference TRBV5-8 and TRBJ2-1, is EAGVTQSPTHLIKTRGQQATLRCSPISGHTSVYWYQQALGLGLQFLLWYDEGEERNRGNFPPRFSGRQFPNYSSELNVNALELEDSALYLCASSPRTSENNEQFFGPGTRLTVL.

V gene TRBV11-3 combines with J gene TRBJ2-7, with D maybe TRBD2 (6 bases). This CDR3 has 14 residues. From germline, CDR1 is SGHNT and CDR2 YENEEA. Trimming pared 8 bases from V and 7 bases from J, leaving 21 bases between. The CDR3 DNA reads TGTGCCAGCTGCCTGCAGACTAGTCAAGTGGAGCAGTACTTC. Translated: CASCLQTSQVEQYF.

This clone was found once. The chain links TRBV5-5 to TRBJ2-1; D may be TRBD2 (7 bases). The CDR3 contains 19 residues. Looked up from germline, CDR1 is SGHKS and CDR2 is YYEKEE (reference sequence). V dropped 4 bases and J dropped 6 bases, with 29 bases sitting between them. CDR3 sequence reads: CASSPDRITVVGGSNEQFF. CDR3 DNA sequence: TGTGCCAGCAGCCCCGACAGGATAACGGTGGTGGGAGGGTCCAATGAGCAGTTCTTC.

This clone was recorded many times. This chain uses TRBV14 with TRBJ2-1, with a possible D match to TRBD1 (5 bases). The CDR3 is 14 residues long. CDR1 and CDR2 (germline): SGHDN, FVKESK. Trimming left V 4 bases short and J 6 bases short, with 13 bases between. The CDR3 loop reads CASSPRALVNEQFF. The CDR3 DNA reads TGTGCCAGCAGCCCCAGGGCCCTAGTCAATGAGCAGTTCTTC.

Details on this clone: The same CDR3 also results from other DNA sequences found in this sample. V and J are TRBV2 and TRBJ1-2; D unresolved. Germline CDR1 reads SNHLY; CDR2 reads FYNNEI. The V gene lost 1 base and the J gene lost 1 base, with 4 bases spanning the gap. CDR3 length: 13 amino acids. CDR3 protein: CASSEEGNYGYTF. CDR3 DNA: TGTGCCAGCAGTGAAGAGGGTAACTATGGCTACACCTTC.

The chain joins TRBV4-1 to TRBJ1-2; 9 bases are a match to TRBD1. After removal of 3 bases from V and 6 bases from J, the junction contained 5 bases not matched to a gene. The CDR3 loop spans 14 amino acids. Germline CDR1 MGHRA, CDR2 YSYEKL. The DNA of the CDR3 is TGCGCCAGCAGCCATGATAGGGACAGGGATGGCTACACCTTC. It is translated as CASSHDRDRDGYTF.

The chain uses TRBV19 and TRBJ1-3, with TRBD1 identical over 7 bases. The germline gives CDR1 LNHDA, CDR2 SQIVND (reference sequence). With 4 bases clipped from V and 3 bases from J, the junction kept 3 bases outside the gene matches. This CDR3 contains 14 residues. CDR3 protein: CASSRDSGGNTIYF. The DNA for the CDR3 is TGTGCCAGTAGTAGGGACAGCGGTGGAAACACCATATATTTT.

J is TRBJ2-1 and V is TRBV28, with TRBD2 matching over 14 bases. Germline CDR1 is MDHEN and CDR2 is SYDVKM. Trimming removed 5 bases from V and 9 bases from J; junction bases left unmatched: 9. The CDR3 runs to 16 residues. CDR3 nucleotides: TGTGCCAGCAGTCGCCCGGGACTAGCGGGAGTGGTTGAGCAGTTCTTC. It is translated as CASSRPGLAGVVEQFF.

This clone has a single count. The J gene is TRBJ1-5, the V gene TRBV16; D remains ambiguous. Trimming left V 4 bases short and J 7 bases short, with 14 bases between. The germline CDR1 and CDR2 sequences are KGHSY and FQNENV. The CDR3 is 14 amino acids. As DNA, the CDR3 is TGTGCCAGCAGCCCACAGACGGGAAACCAGCCCCAGCATTTT. Translated: CASSPQTGNQPQHF. Filled out from reference TRBV16 and TRBJ1-5, the complete variable domain reads GEEVAQTPKHLVRGEGQKAKLYCAPIKGHSYVFWYQQVLKNEFKFLISFQNENVFDETGMPKERFSAKCLPNSPCSLEIQATKLEDSAVYFCASSPQTGNQPQHFGDGTRLSIL.

The rearrangement uses TRBV7-2 and TRBJ2-1; D not resolved. The length of the CDR3 is 13 residues. CDR1 is SGHTA and CDR2 is FQGNSA in the germline V gene. V was cut by 10 bases and J by 8 bases, with 18 bases left in between. DNA of the CDR3: TGTGCCACCAGACAATACATGGGCGATGAGCAGTTCTTC. This sequence encodes CATRQYMGDEQFF.

Only a few counts were recorded for this clone. The chain carries TRBV19 and TRBJ2-1; 10 nucleotides align to TRBD2. The germline gives CDR1 LNHDA, CDR2 SQIVND (reference sequence). The CDR3 covers 17 residues. Losses at the gene ends were 5 bases for V and 5 bases for J; bases not matched to a gene: 12. The CDR3 region is CASSEGLAGAGDNEQFF. CDR3 coding DNA: TGTGCCAGTAGTGAAGGTCTAGCGGGAGCAGGGGACAATGAGCAGTTCTTC.

V and J are TRBV7-2 and TRBJ2-7, with TRBD2 as a possible D gene (5 bases). Trimming removed 2 bases from V and 6 bases from J, with 14 bases in between. The CDR3 loop spans 14 amino acids. Per germline, CDR1 SGHTA and CDR2 FQGNSA. The CDR3, as DNA: TGTGCCAGCAGCTTATTAATGTCGGGAAGCGAGCAGTACTTC. Residues: CASSLLMSGSEQYF.